This entry describes one T cell receptor (beta chain). What it binds is unknown. V lost 5 bases to trimming and J lost 3 bases, with 13 bases between them. There are 14 residues in the CDR3. The germline CDR1 and CDR2 sequences are MNHEY and SMNVEV (reference sequence). These data belong to a study of OX40 agonist ivuxolimab in advanced cancers. Overall study: Three patients had partial responses: one hepatocellular carcinoma, two cutaneous melanoma. Broader study findings: Expanded peripheral T cells had an undetermined antigen specificity. Averaged across samples, CD8+ T cells carried more expanded clones than CD4+ did. Blood T cells, both CD4+ and CD8+, expanded clonally by week 6 at 0.1 to 3.0 mg/kg.

The data were produced by immunoSEQ multiplex PCR, yet TCRdb's version contains in-frame clones alone and is incomplete. The data contain approximately 46,000 clones, more than 70% of them singletons. The TCR comes from an adult with an advanced solid tumor such as melanoma, head and neck, liver or kidney cancer. The chain combines TRBV27 with TRBJ1-1; a weak D match, TRBD1 (5 bases). This specimen consisted of CD4+ or CD8+ T cells sorted from blood, obtained in a trial of the OX40 agonist ivuxolimab. For the CDR3, the DNA is TGTGCCAGCAGTCGGGGGAGCAAGTACACTGAAGCTTTCTTT. It codes for CASSRGSKYTEAFF.